The rows below give T cell receptor beta chains drawn from one sample of a study of T-cell reconstitution after alpha-beta-depleted transplantation in children. TCRdb re-analysed the PCR reads in MiXCR, keeping a single row per CDR3 protein. The table has around 600,000 distinct CDR3 sequences, 10% to 13% seen once; the top ten hold less than 5%. The sequenced sample was PBMCs from the stem cell graft donor, obtained from the stem cell graft. Source of these receptors: a human donor who donated a stem cell graft to a child with acute myeloid leukemia. Each CDR3 is given with its conserved first and last residue. Each record gives: D gene, clone size, V gene, J gene, CDR3 DNA, CDR3 protein. A D gene is named only where the DNA matches it firmly. Not every row has a clone size; where given, it reads once, few, many or a size class.

TRBD2	many	TRBV11-1	TRBJ2-3	TGTGCCAGCAGCTCGATGACTAGCGGGGCCAGCACAGATACGCAGTATTTT	CASSSMTSGASTDTQYF
.	.	TRBV7-6	TRBJ2-7	TGTGCCAGCAGCTTGAGCGGCGAAGGAGAGCAGTACTTC	CASSLSGEGEQYF
TRBD1	many	TRBV12-3/TRBV12-4	TRBJ2-2	TGTGCCAGCAATAGACAGGGGACCGGGGAGCTGTTTTTT	CASNRQGTGELFF
TRBD2	.	TRBV6-1	TRBJ2-3	TGTGCCAGCAGTACAGGGACTAGCGTCACAGATACGCAGTATTTT	CASSTGTSVTDTQYF
TRBD1	few	TRBV7-9	TRBJ2-3	TGTGCCAGCAGCTTAGCATGGGACAGCCTGGCGGATACGCAGTATTTT	CASSLAWDSLADTQYF
.	.	TRBV7-3	TRBJ1-2	TGTGCCAGCAGCCAAGGGTCAGGGTTTGATGGCTACACCTTC	CASSQGSGFDGYTF
.	.	TRBV21-1	TRBJ2-2	TGTGCCAGGGGGACCAGGGATAGCCAGGGCACCGGGGAGCTGTTTTTT	CARGTRDSQGTGELFF
.	few	TRBV20-1	TRBJ2-1	TGCAGTGCCTACCCGACGGACGGTAAAGGTAATGAGCAGTTCTTC	CSAYPTDGKGNEQFF
.	few	TRBV20-1	TRBJ2-3	TGCAGTGCTAATACAGGGCCAGATACGCAGTATTTT	CSANTGPDTQYF
TRBD2	many	TRBV20-1	TRBJ2-7	TGCAGTGCTAGAGATTGGTCCGAGGCGGGAGGCCTTTGGGAGCAGTACTTC	CSARDWSEAGGLWEQYF
.	.	TRBV20-1	TRBJ1-4	TGCAGTGCTTATACAGTAGGAGGGGAAAAACTGTTTTTT	CSAYTVGGEKLFF